This TCR beta chain was captured by sequencing in a study of a mutant IDH1 vaccine in newly diagnosed glioma. As for the study in general: Radiotherapy alone preceded vaccination by 4-6 weeks; alternatively, vaccination started with temozolomide cycles. Mean patient age was about 40 years; about 60% were male and about 40% female.

This sample's time point: week 5, during vaccination. Doses consisted of 300 ug of mutant IDH1 20-mer peptide each, paired with topical imiquimod. Turning to this clone: Its target is not known.

The germline CDR1 and CDR2 sequences are GTSNPN and SVGIG (reference sequence). The CDR3 has 14 amino acids. J lost 3 bases, V lost 8 bases, and 11 bases had no gene match. Generated by immunoSEQ multiplex PCR, the TCRdb table keeps only in-frame clones and is missing some. The repertoire holds approximately 27,000 clones, with around 89% as singletons. The chain couples TRBV30 to TRBJ2-3; TRBD2 aligns across 7 bases. The sequenced sample was PBMCs, obtained from a glioma patient whose treatment included an IDH1 peptide vaccine. This clonotype originated in a man between 18 and 29 years old with glioma. CDR3 nucleotides: TGTGCCGGACTCCTAGCGGCCCGTACAGATACGCAGTATTTT. Encoded protein: CAGLLAARTDTQYF.